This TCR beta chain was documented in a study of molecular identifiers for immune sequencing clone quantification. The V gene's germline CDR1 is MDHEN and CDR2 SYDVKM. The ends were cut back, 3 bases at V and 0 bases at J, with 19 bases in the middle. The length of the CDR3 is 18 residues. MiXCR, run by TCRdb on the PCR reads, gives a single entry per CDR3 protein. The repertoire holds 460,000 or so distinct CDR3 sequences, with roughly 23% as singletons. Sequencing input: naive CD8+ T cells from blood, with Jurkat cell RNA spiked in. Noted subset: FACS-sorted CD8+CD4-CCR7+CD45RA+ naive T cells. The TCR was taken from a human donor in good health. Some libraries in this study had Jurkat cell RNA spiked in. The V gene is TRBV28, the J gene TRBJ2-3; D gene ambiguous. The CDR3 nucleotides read TGTGCCAGCAGTTTGATTTACGGTGGCCCCGATAGCACAGATACGCAGTATTTT. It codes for CASSLIYGGPDSTDTQYF.